The 27 T cell receptor beta chains presented below share a single source sample, sequenced in a study of shared clonotypes between healthy human individuals. TCRdb's copy holds only in-frame clones and misses some; the assay was immunoSEQ multiplex PCR. The table shows 470,000 or so clones, with roughly 80% occurring only once. Sequencing was performed on PBMCs. The receptors originated from a woman between 40 and 55 years old in good health. Some clones in this sample may be carry-over from other donors' samples.

The J gene is TRBJ1-3, the V gene TRBV7-9; D might be TRBD1 (5 bases). The CDR3 is 14 residues long. The V end was cut by 7 bases, the J end by 1 base, with 11 bases between. CDR1 is SEHNR, CDR2 FQNEAQ, per germline (reference sequence). The CDR3 loop is CASTSGGSGNTIYF. The CDR3 bases are TGTGCCAGCACCTCGGGGGGTTCTGGAAACACCATATATTTT. The full variable domain, rest sourced from reference TRBV7-9 and TRBJ1-3, is DTGVSQNPRHKITKRGQNVTFRCDPISEHNRLYWYRQTLGQGPEFLTYFQNEAQLEKSRLLSDRFSAERPKGSFSTLEIQRTEQGDSAMYLCASTSGGSGNTIYFGEGSWLTVV.

This clone was picked up one time. V usage is TRBV4-2 and J usage is TRBJ2-3; D is undetermined. The CDR3 spans 16 residues. Germline lookup yields CDR1 LGHNA and CDR2 YNFKEQ. Trimming cost V 1 base and J 0 bases, with 11 bases left between them. Here the CDR3 reads CASSQGVVASTDTQYF. The CDR3 DNA reads as TGTGCCAGCAGCCAAGGGGTAGTTGCAAGCACAGATACGCAGTATTTT.

This chain connects TRBV5-1 to TRBJ2-3; 7 positions agree with TRBD2. V shed 0 bases and J 2 bases; nucleotides not matched to a gene: 6. Germline assignment: CDR1 SGHRS and CDR2 YFSETQ. The CDR3 length is 16 residues. CDR3: CASSLDGGSATDTQYF. Written as DNA, the CDR3 is TGCGCCAGCAGCTTGGATGGCGGGAGCGCCACAGATACGCAGTATTTT.

This chain joins TRBV28 and TRBJ2-5; D may be TRBD2 (7 bases). The germline V gene encodes CDR1 MDHEN and CDR2 SYDVKM. V was pared by 6 bases and J by 4 bases, with 18 bases between. This CDR3 contains 15 residues. The CDR3 here is CASSSPGGGRETQYF. CDR3 sequence (DNA): TGTGCCAGCAGCTCCCCTGGGGGGGGCAGAGAGACCCAGTACTTC. The whole variable domain, filled in from reference TRBV28 and TRBJ2-5, reads DVKVTQSSRYLVKRTGEKVFLECVQDMDHENMFWYRQDPGLGLRLIYFSYDVKMKEKGDIPEGYSVSREKKERFSLILESASTNQTSMYLCASSSPGGGRETQYFGPGTRLLVL.

Turning to this clone: One end of the junction does not line up with germline, which may come from a read error. This rearrangement joins TRBV7-7 to TRBJ2-5, with D uncertain. This CDR3 is built from 13 residues. Germline V gene lookup returns CDR1 SSHAT and CDR2 FNYEAQ (reference sequence). CDR3 region: CASSLAIQETQYF. The CDR3 DNA is TGTGCTAGCAGCTTAGCCATCCAAGAGACCCAGTACTTC.

The V call is TRBV7-2, the J call TRBJ2-7, with D perhaps matching TRBD1 (7 bases). This CDR3 has 16 amino acids. Trimming pared 7 bases from V and 0 bases from J, leaving 19 bases between. Germline assignment: CDR1 SGHTA and CDR2 FQGNSA. CDR3 nucleotides: TGTGCCAGCACCTCAGGGGGGACTCACAGCTCCTACGAGCAGTACTTC. Translated, it gives CASTSGGTHSSYEQYF.

The chain is built from TRBV6-6 and TRBJ1-4; a weak D match, TRBD1 (5 bases). Trimming removed 2 bases from V and 6 bases from J, with 10 bases in between. This CDR3 is built from 14 residues. CDR1 and CDR2 from the germline V gene are MNHNY and SVGAGI (reference sequence). As DNA, the CDR3 is TGTGCCAGCAGTTACCGGTCGGGGGATGAAAAACTGTTTTTT. Its translation: CASSYRSGDEKLFF.

This chain uses TRBV15 with TRBJ2-3; the match to TRBD2 covers 14 bases. CDR3 length equals 16 residues. Per the germline V gene, CDR1 is LNHNV and CDR2 is YYDKDF (reference sequence). The V segment lost 1 base and the J segment 4 bases; nucleotides outside the gene matches: 1. CDR3 DNA sequence: TGTGCCACCAGCAGAGGACTAGCGGGAGGGCCAGATACGCAGTATTTT. This codes for CATSRGLAGGPDTQYF.

This clone was seen many times. V is TRBV7-2 and J is TRBJ2-5; D is possibly TRBD2 (6 bases). V lost 7 bases, J lost 1 base, and 13 bases lay in between. The germline gives CDR1 SGHTA, CDR2 FQGNSA. The CDR3 spans 14 residues. The CDR3 coding sequence is TGTGCCAGCATCGTAACGGGACTCCAAGAGACCCAGTACTTC. The encoded protein is CASIVTGLQETQYF. Complete variable domain (other parts from reference TRBV7-2 and TRBJ2-5): GAGVSQSPSNKVTEKGKDVELRCDPISGHTALYWYRQSLGQGLEFLIYFQGNSAPDKSGLPSDRFSAERTGGSVSTLTIQRTQQEDSAVYLCASIVTGLQETQYFGPGTRLLVL.

The chain uses TRBV7-3 and TRBJ2-5, with a possible D match to TRBD2 (5 bases). Trimming took 4 bases from V and 1 from J, leaving 22 bases between them. This CDR3 comprises 18 residues. The germline gives CDR1 SGHTA, CDR2 FQGTGA. Here the CDR3 DNA reads TGTGCCAGCAGCTCGATGGGCAGGTTAGCGAGACCCCAAGAGACCCAGTACTTC. Protein: CASSSMGRLARPQETQYF.

This clone was counted once. J is TRBJ2-7 and V is TRBV5-4, with TRBD2 matching 9 bases. J gave up 3 bases and V 2 bases, and 9 bases lay outside the gene matches. Germline values: CDR1 SGHNT, CDR2 YYREEE (reference sequence). The CDR3 consists of 16 residues. CDR3 DNA sequence: TGTGCCAGCAGCTTTCTCTACGGGACTAGCAGCTACGAGCAGTACTTC. Translating gives CASSFLYGTSSYEQYF. The full variable domain, rest sourced from reference TRBV5-4 and TRBJ2-7, is ETGVTQSPTHLIKTRGQQVTLRCSSQSGHNTVSWYQQALGQGPQFIFQYYREEENGRGNFPPRFSGLQFPNYSSELNVNALELDDSALYLCASSFLYGTSSYEQYFGPGTRLTVT.

The chain combines TRBV28 with TRBJ2-7; D is perhaps TRBD1 or TRBD2 (5 bases each). Trimming pared 2 bases from V and 3 bases from J, leaving 11 bases between. CDR3 length equals 14 residues. CDR1 is MDHEN, CDR2 SYDVKM, per germline. CDR3 coding DNA: TGTGCCAGCAGTTTAGGGGGAGTGGGCTACGAGCAGTACTTC. As protein: CASSLGGVGYEQYF.

The chain has TRBV5-1 and TRBJ2-7; D call uncertain. Trimming removed 0 bases from V and 6 bases from J, with 10 bases in between. The V gene's germline CDR1 is SGHRS and CDR2 YFSETQ. CDR3 length: 13 amino acids. The chain's CDR3 is CASSLEGSGEQYF. CDR3 in DNA: TGCGCCAGCAGCTTGGAGGGATCTGGCGAGCAGTACTTC.

The chain couples TRBV4-1 to TRBJ2-1; D possibly corresponds to TRBD2 (5 bases). The germline V gene encodes CDR1 MGHRA and CDR2 YSYEKL. Trimming took 1 base from V and 12 from J, leaving 16 bases between them. The CDR3 spans 14 residues. This CDR3 reads CASSQVGPRAGQFF. The CDR3 region has the DNA TGCGCCAGCAGCCAAGTGGGCCCCCGGGCGGGGCAGTTCTTC.

This rearrangement joins TRBV6-5 to TRBJ2-2; D not certain. This CDR3 has 15 amino acids. CDR1 is MNHEY, CDR2 SVGAGI, per germline. V was pared by 6 bases and J by 5 bases, with 16 bases between. The CDR3 loop is CASSPGVAVTGELFF. CDR3 sequence (DNA): TGTGCCAGCAGCCCCGGTGTTGCGGTAACCGGGGAGCTGTTTTTT.

The chain carries TRBV7-7 and TRBJ2-2, with D tentatively TRBD1 (8 bases). Germline values: CDR1 SSHAT, CDR2 FNYEAQ (reference sequence). The V gene lost 6 bases and the J gene lost 2 bases, with 16 bases spanning the gap. The length of the CDR3 is 16 residues. In DNA, the CDR3 is TGTGCCAGCAGTCCCGGACAGGGACTAAACACCGGGGAGCTGTTTTTT. Translation gives CASSPGQGLNTGELFF.

The chain is built from TRBV7-3 and TRBJ2-3, with D unclear. The CDR3 sequence is 13 residues long. The V gene lost 2 bases and the J gene lost 8 bases, with 11 bases spanning the gap. The germline gives CDR1 SGHTA, CDR2 FQGTGA. DNA for the CDR3: TGTGCCAGCAGCTTAGAAGGTCTAGGTACGCAGTATTTT. It translates to CASSLEGLGTQYF.

The rearrangement joins TRBV5-1 to TRBJ1-2; D is unclear. Germline V gene data show CDR1 as SGHRS and CDR2 as YFSETQ. The CDR3 is 15 amino acids. V lost 1 base and J 0 bases, leaving 10 bases between the germline ends. In DNA form, the CDR3 reads TGCGCCAGCAGCTTGAGGTCAGAGACTAACTATGGCTACACCTTC. Translating gives CASSLRSETNYGYTF.

On this clone itself: This same CDR3 is encoded by further DNA sequences in the sample. The chain joins TRBV18 to TRBJ1-2; 10 nucleotides match TRBD1. The CDR3 extends over 14 amino acids. The J segment lost 4 bases and the V segment lost 1 base, leaving 0 bases of the junction unmatched. Germline assignment: CDR1 KGHSH and CDR2 LQKENI. CDR3 residues: CASSPRDRGYGYTF. The CDR3 DNA follows: TGTGCCAGCTCACCACGGGACAGGGGCTATGGCTACACCTTC.

The rearrangement links TRBV2 to TRBJ1-1; D remains unclear. Trimming removed 8 bases from V and 3 bases from J, with 10 bases in between. The CDR3 consists of 12 residues. Germline loops: CDR1 SNHLY, CDR2 FYNNEI. The CDR3 sequence is CASFRTDTEAFF. CDR3 sequence (DNA): TGTGCCAGCTTTCGGACGGACACTGAAGCTTTCTTT. The full variable domain, with the rest looked up from reference TRBV2 and TRBJ1-1, is EPEVTQTPSHQVTQMGQEVILRCVPISNHLYFYWYRQILGQKVEFLVSFYNNEISEKSEIFDDQFSVERPDGSNFTLKIRSTKLEDSAMYFCASFRTDTEAFFGQGTRLTVV.

The CDR3 sequence: CSVARGPNQPQHF. CDR3 coding DNA: TGCAGCGTTGCCAGGGGCCCCAATCAGCCCCAGCATTTT. The chain couples TRBV29-1 to TRBJ1-5, with D possibly TRBD1 on 6 matching bases. Per germline, CDR1 SQVTM and CDR2 ANQGSEA. Trimming took off 4 bases at V and 3 bases at J, with 10 bases between the two ends. There are 13 residues in the CDR3.

The chain carries TRBV6-5 and TRBJ2-7, with D perhaps TRBD2 (6 bases). The V gene lost 4 bases and the J gene lost 3 bases, with 13 bases spanning the gap. Germline CDR1 and CDR2: MNHEY and SVGAGI. The CDR3 length is 14 residues. The CDR3 region is CASSSPGEHYEQYF. The CDR3 bases are TGTGCCAGCAGTTCGCCGGGAGAACACTACGAGCAGTACTTC.

J is TRBJ1-2 and V is TRBV18; D unclear. V lost 6 bases, J lost 4 bases, and 12 bases lay in between. From germline, CDR1 is KGHSH and CDR2 LQKENI. The CDR3 has 13 amino acids. CDR3 region: CASSEMNTYGYTF. DNA of the CDR3: TGTGCCAGCTCCGAGATGAACACCTATGGCTACACCTTC. The entire variable domain, with the rest obtained from reference TRBV18 and TRBJ1-2, is as follows: NAGVMQNPRHLVRRRGQEARLRCSPMKGHSHVYWYRQLPEEGLKFMVYLQKENIIDESGMPKERFSAEFPKEGPSILRIQQVVRGDSAAYFCASSEMNTYGYTFGSGTRLTVV.

J is TRBJ2-1 and V is TRBV6-1; the D is unclear. Trimming cost V 4 bases and J 4 bases, with 5 bases left between them. Looked up from germline, CDR1 is MNHNS and CDR2 is SASEGT. The CDR3 is 12 residues long. CDR3 DNA sequence: TGTGCCAGCAGTGTGATGTACAATGAGCAGTTCTTC. Translating gives CASSVMYNEQFF.

This chain connects TRBV5-4 to TRBJ2-3, with 7 positions matching TRBD2. V gave up 2 bases and J gave up 2 bases; unmatched junction bases: 8. The CDR3 loop spans 16 amino acids. CDR1 and CDR2 from the germline V gene are SGHNT and YYREEE (reference sequence). CDR3 bases: TGTGCCAGCAGCTTAAGAGGGAGGGCGGTCACAGATACGCAGTATTTT. Amino acid sequence: CASSLRGRAVTDTQYF.

The chain employs TRBV2 and TRBJ2-3; D not certain. The CDR3 spans 13 residues. V was clipped by 1 base and J by 5 bases, with 7 bases between them. Germline loops: CDR1 SNHLY, CDR2 FYNNEI. Here the CDR3 reads CASSEERVDTQYF. The CDR3 DNA reads TGTGCCAGCAGTGAAGAAAGAGTAGATACGCAGTATTTT. Supplemented by reference TRBV2 and TRBJ2-3, the full variable domain reads EPEVTQTPSHQVTQMGQEVILRCVPISNHLYFYWYRQILGQKVEFLVSFYNNEISEKSEIFDDQFSVERPDGSNFTLKIRSTKLEDSAMYFCASSEERVDTQYFGPGTRLTVL.

The gene calls are TRBV5-8 and TRBJ1-5; 9 positions agree with TRBD1. The CDR3 loop spans 14 amino acids. The V gene end was trimmed by 3 bases and the J gene end by 4 bases; junction bases not matched to a gene: 2. Germline values: CDR1 SGHTS, CDR2 YDEGEE. CDR3 amino acids: CASSSTGGNQPQHF. The DNA for the CDR3 is TGTGCCAGCAGCTCGACAGGGGGAAATCAGCCCCAGCATTTT.